A single sample gave rise to the 9 T cell receptor beta chains below, sequenced in a study of T-cell reconstitution after alpha-beta-depleted transplantation in children. The TCRbeta library incorporated unique molecular identifiers. TCRdb fed the PCR reads into MiXCR, producing one record per CDR3 protein. The sample holds about 580,000 distinct CDR3 sequences; roughly 23% are singletons and the top ten take 12% to 15%. The sequencing here drew on PBMCs, mostly from graft donor cells, taken 360 days after TCRalphabeta/CD19-depleted stem cell transplant. All receptors derive from a boy under two years old who had a stem cell transplant for acute myeloid leukemia, so the T cells may come from the graft donor.

This clonotype was detected once. The V gene is TRBV7-8, the J gene TRBJ2-7; D is ambiguous. Between the trimmed V and J ends, which lost 2 bases and 0 bases, there was a span of 11 bases. Germline lookup yields CDR1 SGHVS and CDR2 FQNEAQ. The CDR3 extends over 15 amino acids. CDR3 residues: CASSLHELPSYEQYF. CDR3 sequence (DNA): TGTGCCAGCAGCTTACATGAATTGCCCTCCTACGAGCAGTACTTC.

This clonotype was found many times. The chain combines TRBV7-9 with TRBJ1-1, with TRBD1 identical over 7 bases. V shed 4 bases and J 1 base; nucleotides not matched to a gene: 9. The V gene's germline CDR1 is SEHNR and CDR2 FQNEAQ (reference sequence). There are 16 residues in the CDR3. CDR3 DNA: TGTGCCAGCAGCTACTCAGGGGGGACAGCGAACACTGAAGCTTTCTTT. This translates into CASSYSGGTANTEAFF.

The rearrangement uses TRBV28 and TRBJ2-5, with D possibly being TRBD1 (5 bases). The germline V and J ends were trimmed by 5 bases and 1 base, with 14 bases remaining between them. The germline CDR1 and CDR2 sequences are MDHEN and SYDVKM. The CDR3 extends over 15 amino acids. In nucleotides, the CDR3 is TGTGCCAGCAGTCTCACCAGGGAACTCCAAGAGACCCAGTACTTC. This gives the protein CASSLTRELQETQYF.

This chain links TRBV9 with TRBJ1-2, with TRBD1 as a possible D gene (6 bases). This CDR3 is 19 amino acids long. V was pared by 0 bases and J by 4 bases, with 25 bases between. Germline loops: CDR1 SGDLS, CDR2 YYNGEE. This CDR3 is CASSVAMTGRPGGFYGYTF. The DNA for the CDR3 is TGTGCCAGCAGCGTAGCGATGACGGGACGCCCCGGGGGCTTCTATGGCTACACCTTC. Full variable domain (outside the CDR3, taken from reference TRBV9 and TRBJ1-2): DSGVTQTPKHLITATGQRVTLRCSPRSGDLSVYWYQQSLDQGLQFLIQYYNGEERAKGNILERFSAQQFPDLHSELNLSSLELGDSALYFCASSVAMTGRPGGFYGYTFGSGTRLTVV.

The chain employs TRBV7-9 and TRBJ2-5, with D possibly matching TRBD1 (6 bases). V lost 1 base and J 3 bases, leaving 15 bases between the germline ends. The CDR3 length is 16 residues. Germline CDR1 and CDR2: SEHNR and FQNEAQ (reference sequence). The CDR3 DNA reads as TGTGCCAGCAGCTTAGATTTACTGGGACACGAAGAGACCCAGTACTTC. Translation gives CASSLDLLGHEETQYF.

This sequence joins TRBV9 and TRBJ1-1; D remains ambiguous. V was cut by 4 bases and J by 3 bases, with 16 bases left in between. CDR1 SGDLS and CDR2 YYNGEE come from the germline V gene. The CDR3 length is 15 residues. The CDR3 sequence is CASSPQRYPDTEAFF. For the CDR3, the DNA is TGTGCCAGCAGCCCGCAGCGTTATCCAGACACTGAAGCTTTCTTT.

This clonotype was seen more than once but under ten times. The chain has TRBV4-2 and TRBJ2-3; the D is unclear. V lost 1 base, J lost 2 bases, and 13 bases lay in between. This CDR3 region has 16 residues. Germline V gene sequence: CDR1 LGHNA, CDR2 YNFKEQ. CDR3 in amino acids: CASSQGSAIPTDTQYF. CDR3 nucleotide sequence: TGTGCCAGCAGCCAAGGGTCAGCGATACCCACAGATACGCAGTATTTT.

This clonotype was seen repeatedly, ten times or more. The J gene is TRBJ2-5, the V gene TRBV12-3 or TRBV12-4, with D uncertain. Trimming took 2 bases from V and 7 from J, leaving 20 bases between them. The CDR3 is made up of 16 amino acids. The CDR3 DNA is TGTGCCAGCAGTTTATCTCCATACCCACCAAGGACGACCCAGTACTTC. Translating it yields CASSLSPYPPRTTQYF.

The genes are TRBV20-1 and TRBJ2-7; 14 bases fit TRBD2. The CDR3 spans 15 residues. The germline V gene has CDR1 DFQATT and CDR2 SNEGSKA (reference sequence). The J segment lost 0 bases and the V segment lost 6 bases, leaving 4 bases of the junction unmatched. CDR3 DNA: TGCAGTGCCCCCGGGACTAGCGGGGGCTCCTACGAGCAGTACGTC. This sequence encodes CSAPGTSGGSYEQYV.